The T cell receptor beta chain described here comes from a study of T cell responses to AZD1222 COVID-19 vaccine. This CDR3 contains 16 residues. V was pared by 1 base and J by 3 bases, with 12 bases between. CDR1 LNHDA and CDR2 SQIVND come from the germline V gene (reference sequence). Produced via immunoSEQ multiplex PCR; TCRdb's table is partial and in-frame only. The data contain roughly 150,000 clones, roughly 92% of them singletons. Study observations and caveats: Nearly half of spike-specific TCRs reportedly target unmutated variant regions. White British people made up most donors, females outnumbered males, and clonal diversity was possibly underestimated.

Points on this clone: The antigen remains unidentified.

The material was peripheral blood, obtained on day 0 of AZD1222 vaccination. This TCR was sampled from an adult in good health. The gene calls are TRBV19 and TRBJ2-2; D is undetermined. The CDR3: CASSIGNRAHTGELFF. The CDR3, as DNA: TGTGCCAGTAGTATAGGGAATAGAGCCCACACCGGGGAGCTGTTTTTT.